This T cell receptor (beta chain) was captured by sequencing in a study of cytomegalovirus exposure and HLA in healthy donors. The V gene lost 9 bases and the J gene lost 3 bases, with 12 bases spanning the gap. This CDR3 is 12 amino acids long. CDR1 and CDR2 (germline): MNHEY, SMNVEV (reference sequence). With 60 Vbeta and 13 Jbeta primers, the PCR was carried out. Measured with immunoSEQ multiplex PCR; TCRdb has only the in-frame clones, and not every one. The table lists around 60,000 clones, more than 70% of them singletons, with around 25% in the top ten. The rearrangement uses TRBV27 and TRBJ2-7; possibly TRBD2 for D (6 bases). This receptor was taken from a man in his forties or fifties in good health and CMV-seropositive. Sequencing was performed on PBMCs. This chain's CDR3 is CASRGSYYEQYF. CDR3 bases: TGTGCCAGTCGGGGGAGCTACTACGAGCAGTACTTC.